The 26 T cell receptor beta chains below were found in one sample sequenced in a study of memory CD4+ T cells and cytomegalovirus serostatus. The assay was immunoSEQ multiplex PCR, and TCRdb's table has in-frame clones only and misses some. This sample has roughly 45,000 clones; 60% to 85% occur once, and the top ten carry less than 0.6%. The sort gate was single viable CD3+CD4+CD8-CD45RO+ cells for memory CD4+ T cells. The specimen was memory CD4+ T cells from blood. Receptor source: an adult in good health and CMV-seronegative.

The rearrangement joins TRBV7-9 to TRBJ2-1; maybe TRBD1 (6 bases). Germline CDR1 and CDR2: SEHNR and FQNEAQ (reference sequence). V lost 1 base and J 3 bases, leaving 22 bases between the germline ends. The CDR3 spans 19 residues. The CDR3 coding sequence is TGTGCCAGCAGCTTAGAGGCCCAGGGGTGGGGGAACTTCTACAATGAGCAGTTCTTC. Translation gives CASSLEAQGWGNFYNEQFF.

This clone is categorized as medium-sized. Other DNA sequences from this sample encode an identical CDR3 as well. The chain carries TRBV19 and TRBJ1-1; no reliable D call. The CDR3 has 14 amino acids. Trimming left V 8 bases short and J 1 base short, with 14 bases between. Germline lookup yields CDR1 LNHDA and CDR2 SQIVND (reference sequence). CDR3 coding DNA: TGTGCCAGTTCCCTCCCTGGGCGGAACACTGAAGCTTTCTTT. Protein sequence: CASSLPGRNTEAFF.

J is TRBJ1-6 and V is TRBV28; D is ambiguous. Trimming left V 7 bases short and J 7 bases short, with 14 bases between. From germline, CDR1 is MDHEN and CDR2 SYDVKM. This CDR3 region has 14 residues. The CDR3 sequence: CASKAGGFNSPLHF. In DNA, the CDR3 is TGTGCCAGCAAGGCGGGAGGGTTCAATTCACCCCTCCACTTT.

The J gene is TRBJ1-2, the V gene TRBV2, with TRBD1 matching 7 bases. After removal of 6 bases from V and 4 bases from J, the junction contained 8 bases not matched to a gene. Germline V gene sequence: CDR1 SNHLY, CDR2 FYNNEI. This CDR3 is 14 amino acids long. CDR3 nucleotides: TGTGCCAGCAGGGGACAGATCAACGCCTATGGCTACACCTTC. Residues: CASRGQINAYGYTF.

This clone was seen a few times. J is TRBJ2-1 and V is TRBV28, with 8 bases aligning to TRBD2. Germline V gene data show CDR1 as MDHEN and CDR2 as SYDVKM. Unmatched junction bases numbered 11, after V lost 7 bases and J lost 0 bases. The CDR3 is 17 residues long. The CDR3 sequence is CASTSAGAKSSYNEQFF. The CDR3 coding sequence is TGTGCCAGCACTTCAGCGGGGGCAAAAAGCTCCTACAATGAGCAGTTCTTC.

The chain couples TRBV7-9 to TRBJ1-1, with D perhaps matching TRBD1 (6 bases). CDR1 is SEHNR and CDR2 is FQNEAQ in the germline V gene (reference sequence). The CDR3 runs 14 residues. The V gene lost 2 bases and the J gene lost 4 bases, with 11 bases spanning the gap. CDR3 region: CASSLTGSSTEAFF. Here the CDR3 DNA reads TGTGCCAGCAGCTTAACAGGGTCGAGCACTGAAGCTTTCTTT.

J is TRBJ2-1 and V is TRBV5-5; either TRBD1 or TRBD2 may fit D (6 bases each). The V gene lost 4 bases and the J gene lost 10 bases, with 15 bases spanning the gap. The CDR3 runs to 13 residues. Germline CDR1 SGHKS, CDR2 YYEKEE (reference sequence). This CDR3 reads CASSGWGAGEQFF. CDR3 sequence (DNA): TGTGCCAGCAGCGGCTGGGGGGCGGGGGAGCAGTTCTTC.

The chain has TRBV4-2 and TRBJ2-7; TRBD2 is a possible D gene (5 bases). The V end was cut by 0 bases, the J end by 4 bases, with 16 bases between. Germline V gene data show CDR1 as LGHNA and CDR2 as YNFKEQ. The CDR3 covers 16 residues. Here the CDR3 reads CASSQDGERKRYEQYF. CDR3 DNA sequence: TGTGCCAGCAGCCAAGATGGAGAGCGGAAGCGTTACGAGCAGTACTTC.

A note on this clone: The germline gene is not matched at one end of the junction; a read error may be the cause. V usage is TRBV19 and J usage is TRBJ1-1; 7 positions agree with TRBD1. This CDR3 is built from 11 residues. Germline lookup yields CDR1 LNHDA and CDR2 SQIVND (reference sequence). CDR3 nucleotides: TGTGCCAGTACCAATAGGGCAGGGGGAGTCTTT. As protein: CASTNRAGGVF.

This clone was seen only a few times. V usage is TRBV7-8 and J usage is TRBJ2-2, with D perhaps matching TRBD2 (6 bases). Between the trimmed V and J ends, which lost 5 bases and 6 bases, there was a span of 16 bases. This CDR3 has 15 amino acids. CDR1 and CDR2 (germline): SGHVS, FQNEAQ. This CDR3 reads CASSPRSGEAGELFF. The DNA for the CDR3 is TGTGCCAGCAGCCCCCGTAGTGGGGAGGCCGGGGAGCTGTTTTTT.

The rearrangement joins TRBV7-6 to TRBJ1-5; no firm D call. The CDR3 contains 13 residues. Trimming removed 1 base from V and 4 bases from J, with 5 bases in between. Germline-derived CDR1 and CDR2 are SGHVS and FNYEAQ. Here the CDR3 reads CASSLGRNQPQHF. DNA of the CDR3: TGTGCCAGCAGCTTAGGCCGAAATCAGCCCCAGCATTTT.

The chain carries TRBV10-3 and TRBJ2-2; D may correspond to TRBD1 or TRBD2 (6 bases each). Per germline, CDR1 ENHRY and CDR2 SYGVKD. The CDR3 spans 14 residues. V was shortened by 6 bases and J by 5 bases, with 13 bases between the two germline ends. The DNA of the CDR3 is TGTGCCATCAGGCGGGACACCCGAACCGGGGAGCTGTTTTTT. Translated: CAIRRDTRTGELFF.

The chain joins TRBV25-1 to TRBJ1-6; D is unclear. In germline, CDR1 is MGHDK, CDR2 SYGVNS. The CDR3 totals 18 residues. V dropped 3 bases and J dropped 0 bases, with 15 bases sitting between them. The CDR3 DNA is TGTGCCAGCAGTGATGACGGGGAATGGGGCTCCTATAATTCACCCCTCCACTTT. This gives the protein CASSDDGEWGSYNSPLHF. The full variable domain, in which reference TRBV25-1 and TRBJ1-6 provide the parts outside the CDR3, is EADIYQTPRYLVIGTGKKITLECSQTMGHDKMYWYQQDPGMELHLIHYSYGVNSTEKGDLSSESTVSRIRTEHFPLTLESARPSHTSQYLCASSDDGEWGSYNSPLHFGNGTRLTVT.

The chain couples TRBV6-5 to TRBJ1-5; D call uncertain. V lost 6 bases and J lost 10, with 16 bases in between. Germline CDR1 MNHEY, CDR2 SVGAGI. The CDR3 consists of 13 residues. CDR3: CASRWGSGTPQHF. The CDR3 DNA is TGTGCCAGCAGGTGGGGTTCGGGAACCCCCCAGCATTTT.

The chain joins TRBV10-3 to TRBJ2-1; tentatively, D is TRBD2 (6 bases). This CDR3 region has 15 residues. Germline lookup yields CDR1 ENHRY and CDR2 SYGVKD. Trimming left V 4 bases short and J 0 bases short, with 10 bases between. The CDR3 spells CAISVAGSSYNEQFF. CDR3 nucleotide sequence: TGTGCCATCAGTGTCGCGGGGAGCTCCTACAATGAGCAGTTCTTC.

The CDR3 loop reads CASSFLGAGTEAFF. CDR3 coding DNA: TGTGCCAGCAGCTTCTTGGGGGCGGGGACTGAAGCTTTCTTT. The chain employs TRBV5-8 and TRBJ1-1, with a weak D call TRBD1 (6 bases). The CDR3 length is 14 residues. Per germline, CDR1 SGHTS and CDR2 YDEGEE. Trimming stripped 2 bases from V and 5 bases from J, with 13 bases between. Supplemented by reference TRBV5-8 and TRBJ1-1, the full variable domain reads EAGVTQSPTHLIKTRGQQATLRCSPISGHTSVYWYQQALGLGLQFLLWYDEGEERNRGNFPPRFSGRQFPNYSSELNVNALELEDSALYLCASSFLGAGTEAFFGQGTRLTVV.

For this clone: Other DNA sequences in the same sample also yield this CDR3. The gene calls are TRBV7-2 and TRBJ1-2; D is undetermined. V gave up 6 bases and J gave up 4 bases, with 12 bases separating them. CDR3 size: 13 residues. Germline CDR1 SGHTA, CDR2 FQGNSA. CDR3 nucleotide sequence: TGTGCCAGCAGTTTGGGTCAGGTCTATGGCTACACCTTC. This codes for CASSLGQVYGYTF. The complete variable domain, with remaining parts taken from reference TRBV7-2 and TRBJ1-2, reads GAGVSQSPSNKVTEKGKDVELRCDPISGHTALYWYRQSLGQGLEFLIYFQGNSAPDKSGLPSDRFSAERTGGSVSTLTIQRTQQEDSAVYLCASSLGQVYGYTFGSGTRLTVV.

The V call is TRBV5-4, the J call TRBJ1-4, with TRBD1 matching over 8 bases. The CDR3 contains 16 residues. Trimming cost V 3 bases and J 3 bases; bases outside gene matches: 7. Germline CDR1 and CDR2: SGHNT and YYREEE (reference sequence). The CDR3 region has the DNA TGTGCCAGCAGCTCCGGACCAGGGGGCTCTAATGAAAAACTGTTTTTT. Its protein is CASSSGPGGSNEKLFF.

The sample holds one count of this clone. This chain links TRBV6-5 with TRBJ1-6; D uncertain. The ends were cut back, 5 bases at V and 7 bases at J, with 15 bases in the middle. This CDR3 region has 15 residues. CDR1 is MNHEY and CDR2 is SVGAGI in the germline V gene. For the CDR3, the DNA is TGTGCCAGCAGTCCTATACCGGGAACCAATTCACCCCTCCACTTT. The encoded protein is CASSPIPGTNSPLHF.

The rearrangement joins TRBV5-1 to TRBJ1-6; the match to TRBD1 covers 10 bases. Losses at the gene ends were 3 bases for V and 9 bases for J; bases not matched to a gene: 3. This CDR3 has 14 amino acids. Germline CDR1 SGHRS, CDR2 YFSETQ. DNA for the CDR3: TGCGCCAGCAGCTGGGGGACAGGGGCTTCACCCCTCCACTTT. It specifies CASSWGTGASPLHF.

The rearrangement joins TRBV14 to TRBJ2-2; no firm D call. The V gene lost 2 bases and the J gene lost 4 bases, with 14 bases spanning the gap. The germline V gene has CDR1 SGHDN and CDR2 FVKESK. There are 16 residues in the CDR3. The DNA for the CDR3 is TGTGCCAGCAGCCAACGACAAGGTGGGCCCACCGGGGAGCTGTTTTTT. Translation gives CASSQRQGGPTGELFF.

The rearrangement links TRBV11-2 to TRBJ2-3; D is possibly TRBD2 (5 bases). Germline loops: CDR1 SGHAT, CDR2 FQNNGV. V was trimmed by 3 bases and J by 1 base, leaving 11 bases between them. The CDR3 extends over 15 amino acids. The CDR3 DNA reads as TGTGCCAGCAGCTTCCTAGCAACCCGCACAGATACGCAGTATTTT. This sequence encodes CASSFLATRTDTQYF.

CDR3 protein: CASSISPGLAGLGEQFF. Written as DNA, the CDR3 is TGTGCCAGTAGTATATCACCGGGACTAGCGGGGCTGGGGGAGCAGTTCTTC. This chain uses TRBV19 with TRBJ2-1, with 13 bases fitting TRBD2. V dropped 2 bases and J dropped 10; count of bases not matched to a gene: 11. This CDR3 contains 17 residues. From germline, CDR1 is LNHDA and CDR2 SQIVND (reference sequence).

V usage is TRBV4-1 and J usage is TRBJ1-1; 10 bases are shared with TRBD1. Germline CDR1 and CDR2: MGHRA and YSYEKL. With 5 bases clipped from V and 4 bases from J, the junction kept 10 bases outside the gene matches. This CDR3 spans 16 amino acids. CDR3 in DNA: TGCGCCAGCAGCTCCTACCCCCGGGACAGGGGCACTGAAGCTTTCTTT. It is translated as CASSSYPRDRGTEAFF.

The V gene is TRBV14, the J gene TRBJ1-5; D unresolved. Germline V gene lookup returns CDR1 SGHDN and CDR2 FVKESK. The CDR3 has 13 residues. With 2 bases removed from V and 4 bases from J, the gap between germline ends came to 6 bases. The CDR3 is CASSQNQNQPQHF. The CDR3, as DNA: TGTGCCAGCAGCCAAAACCAAAATCAGCCCCAGCATTTT.

In its sample, this clone was seen a few times. The chain employs TRBV7-2 and TRBJ1-2, with 7 bases that match TRBD1. V lost 1 base, J lost 8 bases, and 7 bases stayed unmatched. This CDR3 has 14 amino acids. Germline CDR1 and CDR2: SGHTA and FQGNSA. DNA of the CDR3: TGTGCCAGCAGCTTAGGAAGTGAGACAGGGGGCTACACCTTC. Protein: CASSLGSETGGYTF.